The sequence of this TCR beta chain was determined in a study of regulatory T cells in long-lasting Graves disease. Construction of the TCR beta libraries employed iRepertoire HTBI primers in conjunction with Arm-PCR of CDR3 regions. TCRdb reprocessed the multiplex PCR reads with MiXCR, giving one entry per CDR3 protein. The table has hundreds of thousands of distinct CDR3 sequences, 20% seen once. Concerning this clonotype itself: Antigen specificity is unknown.

Findings and caveats of the study: The study found persistent patients shared more public clonotypes (roughly 3,000) than new patients (nearly 1,000). TCR diversity was lower in persistent Graves' patients than in newly diagnosed ones.

The time point: persistent/refractory GD, antithyroid drugs over 5 years with positive TRAb. Extracted PBMC RNA gave rise to the TCR library. Criteria from the American Thyroid Association guidelines were applied to diagnose Graves' disease. The CDR3 length is 13 residues. Per the germline V gene, CDR1 is SNHLY and CDR2 is FYNNEI. Trimming shortened V by 10 bases and J by 0 bases, and 11 bases separated the two germline ends. The source was peripheral blood mononuclear cells (PBMCs), collected when the disease was refractory, from a patient treated with antithyroid drugs. The rearrangement joins TRBV2 to TRBJ2-3; D gene ambiguous. This clonotype was sampled from a female donor with Graves disease. In DNA form, the CDR3 reads TGTGCCACCCGAAGGGATAGCACAGATACGCAGTATTTT. Translation: CATRRDSTDTQYF.